A single sample gave rise to the 32 T cell receptor beta chains below, sequenced in a study of Graves' ophthalmopathy and Graves' hyperthyroidism. The TCR beta CDR3 regions underwent amplification from RNA transcripts. Scientists carried out first-round RT-PCR using HTBI primers and then a second-round multiplex PCR. MiXCR was run by TCRdb on the multiplex PCR reads, yielding one entry per CDR3 protein. This sample has fewer than 250,000 distinct CDR3 sequences, with approximately 28% found just once. The sequenced sample consisted of peripheral blood. Source of these receptors: a man in his fifties with Graves' ophthalmopathy.

CDR3 DNA: TGTGCCAGCAGCTTAGTAGGACACTCGAGGGTTTTTTACGAGCAGTACTTC. Protein product: CASSLVGHSRVFYEQYF. The gene calls are TRBV11-2 and TRBJ2-7; D may be TRBD1 or TRBD2 (5 bases each). V lost 1 base to trimming and J lost 4 bases, with 20 bases between them. The CDR3 sequence is 17 residues long. Per the germline V gene, CDR1 is SGHAT and CDR2 is FQNNGV. Drawing the rest from reference TRBV11-2 and TRBJ2-7, the complete variable domain is EAGVAQSPRYKIIEKRQSVAFWCNPISGHATLYWYQQILGQGPKLLIQFQNNGVVDDSQLPKDRFSAERLKGVDSTLKIQPAKLEDSAVYLCASSLVGHSRVFYEQYFGPGTRLTVT.

This clonotype was recorded once. This chain links TRBV30 with TRBJ1-2; tentative D call: TRBD1 (5 bases). V lost 4 bases, J lost 7 bases, and 19 bases lay in between. The CDR3 is made up of 14 amino acids. Germline lookup yields CDR1 GTSNPN and CDR2 SVGIG (reference sequence). In DNA form, the CDR3 reads TGTGCCTGGACCGAGGGACCCATCAAGGGTGGCTACACCTTC. This encodes CAWTEGPIKGGYTF.

This clonotype was seen at least ten times. The chain employs TRBV20-1 and TRBJ2-7; D not resolved. Trimming stripped 2 bases from V and 1 base from J, with 21 bases between. Germline-derived CDR1 and CDR2 are DFQATT and SNEGSKA (reference sequence). This CDR3 has 17 amino acids. CDR3 nucleotide sequence: TGCAGTGCTAGACCTCTGGGGAATTTAGGCAGGTCCTACGAGCAGTACTTC. It yields the protein CSARPLGNLGRSYEQYF.

The gene calls are TRBV9 and TRBJ1-1; 7 nucleotides match TRBD1. This CDR3 is 13 amino acids long. Trimming cost V 5 bases and J 3 bases; bases outside gene matches: 4. Germline CDR1 and CDR2: SGDLS and YYNGEE. DNA of the CDR3: TGTGCCAGCAGACAGGGGATGGACACTGAAGCTTTCTTT. The encoded protein is CASRQGMDTEAFF.

The table lists this clonotype with many counts. The genes are TRBV24-1 and TRBJ1-5; D gene ambiguous. Germline V CDR1 and CDR2: KGHDR, SFDVKD. CDR3 length: 14 amino acids. The V end lost 6 bases, the J end lost 7 bases, and 15 bases lay between the germline ends. The CDR3 DNA follows: TGTGCCACCAGTACGAGGGCAGCGGTCCAGCCCCAGCATTTT. Protein: CATSTRAAVQPQHF.

This clonotype was detected many times. The chain uses TRBV30 and TRBJ2-7; 10 bases map to TRBD1. V dropped 3 bases and J dropped 5; count of bases not matched to a gene: 4. The CDR3 extends over 13 amino acids. CDR1 and CDR2 (germline): GTSNPN, SVGIG (reference sequence). The CDR3 reads CAWRGQGRHEQYF. The CDR3 region has the DNA TGTGCCTGGAGGGGACAGGGGAGGCACGAGCAGTACTTC.

Ten or more counts support this clonotype. The chain has TRBV20-1 and TRBJ1-1; D unresolved. V lost 5 bases and J lost 0, with 13 bases in between. This CDR3 is 14 amino acids long. CDR1 is DFQATT and CDR2 is SNEGSKA in the germline V gene (reference sequence). The CDR3 sequence is CSAPSRLMNTEAFF. CDR3 nucleotides: TGCAGTGCTCCGTCACGGTTAATGAACACTGAAGCTTTCTTT.

CDR3 in amino acids: CASSPWGPAGNTIYF. The CDR3 DNA follows: TGTGCCAGCAGCCCATGGGGCCCCGCCGGAAACACCATATATTTT. This chain joins TRBV12-3 or TRBV12-4 and TRBJ1-3; tentatively, D is TRBD1 (5 bases). The CDR3 is made up of 15 amino acids. The V end was cut by 6 bases, the J end by 4 bases, with 16 bases between.

This clonotype was seen many times. V usage is TRBV12-3 or TRBV12-4 and J usage is TRBJ1-2; 7 positions match TRBD1. This CDR3 region has 12 residues. Trimming took 7 bases from V and 4 from J; bases not matched to a gene: 3. CDR3 coding DNA: TGTGCCAGCACCTCAGGGGGCTATGGCTACACCTTC. This codes for CASTSGGYGYTF.

The chain carries TRBV12-3 or TRBV12-4 and TRBJ1-6; TRBD1 matches 7 bases. With 1 base clipped from V and 4 bases from J, the junction kept 7 bases outside the gene matches. This CDR3 is built from 17 residues. The CDR3 bases are TGTGCCAGCAGTTTAGGCTCCAGGGGGGGATATAATTCACCCCTCCACTTT. Encoded protein: CASSLGSRGGYNSPLHF.

This clonotype has a count of ten or more. J is TRBJ2-5 and V is TRBV7-8; D may correspond to TRBD1 or TRBD2 (5 bases each). CDR1 and CDR2 (germline): SGHVS, FQNEAQ. This CDR3 is built from 15 residues. V was trimmed by 5 bases and J by 2 bases, leaving 15 bases between them. CDR3 sequence: CASSHSGTVQETQYF. In DNA, the CDR3 is TGTGCCAGCAGCCACTCCGGGACGGTACAAGAGACCCAGTACTTC.

V usage is TRBV19 and J usage is TRBJ1-5; no reliable D call. Looked up from germline, CDR1 is LNHDA and CDR2 is SQIVND (reference sequence). The CDR3 loop spans 13 amino acids. V shed 7 bases and J shed 3 bases, with 10 bases lying between them. CDR3 in DNA: TGTGCCAGTACTCGGGCAGTCAATCAGCCCCAGCATTTT. Protein product: CASTRAVNQPQHF.

This clonotype was seen at least ten times. A much more abundant neighbour one base away suggests this may be a read error. The chain combines TRBV6-2 or TRBV6-3 with TRBJ2-5, with D unclear. CDR1 and CDR2 from the germline V gene are MNHEY and SVGEGT. This CDR3 has 11 residues. The CDR3 region has the DNA TGTGCCAGCAGTTCCGGCGAGACCCAGCACTTC. Translation: CASSSGETQHF.

This clonotype has at least ten counts. The genes are TRBV20-1 and TRBJ1-5; 7 nucleotides align to TRBD1. Losses at the gene ends were 6 bases for V and 5 bases for J; bases not matched to a gene: 7. Looked up from germline, CDR1 is DFQATT and CDR2 is SNEGSKA (reference sequence). The CDR3 consists of 13 residues. The DNA for the CDR3 is TGCAGTGCAAACGCAGGGGGGGATCAGCCCCAGCATTTT. Translation: CSANAGGDQPQHF.

The table lists this clonotype with many counts. CDR3 bases: TGTGCCAGTCTCGACTCCGCCTACGAGCAGTACTTC. Translated: CASLDSAYEQYF. The V and J genes are TRBV28 and TRBJ2-7, with D unclear. Germline CDR1 reads MDHEN; CDR2 reads SYDVKM. This CDR3 comprises 12 residues. Trimming shortened V by 9 bases and J by 2 bases, and 11 bases separated the two germline ends.

The chain couples TRBV11-2 to TRBJ2-7, with D possibly matching TRBD1 (5 bases). V lost 1 base and J 3 bases, leaving 16 bases between the germline ends. The CDR3 contains 16 residues. The germline gives CDR1 SGHAT, CDR2 FQNNGV. The chain's CDR3 is CASSLVARGRFYEQYF. CDR3 nucleotides: TGTGCCAGCAGCTTAGTGGCAAGGGGCCGCTTCTACGAGCAGTACTTC. The full variable domain, completed using reference TRBV11-2 and TRBJ2-7, is EAGVAQSPRYKIIEKRQSVAFWCNPISGHATLYWYQQILGQGPKLLIQFQNNGVVDDSQLPKDRFSAERLKGVDSTLKIQPAKLEDSAVYLCASSLVARGRFYEQYFGPGTRLTVT.

The V call is TRBV12-3 or TRBV12-4, the J call TRBJ2-5; D gene ambiguous. CDR3 length equals 12 residues. Trimming removed 6 bases from V and 7 bases from J, with 12 bases in between. CDR3 nucleotides: TGTGCCAGCAGCTCTCCCATTGGGACCCAGTACTTC. Translation gives CASSSPIGTQYF.

This clonotype was counted at least ten times. The CDR3 sequence is CATSRPPGVGKNIQYF. In DNA form, the CDR3 reads TGTGCCACCAGCAGACCACCAGGGGTCGGCAAAAACATTCAGTACTTC. This sequence joins TRBV15 and TRBJ2-4, with a possible D match to TRBD1 (6 bases). This CDR3 has 16 residues. Trimming removed 2 bases at V and 3 bases at J, with 14 bases between. Germline CDR1 reads LNHNV; CDR2 reads YYDKDF (reference sequence).

The table lists this clonotype with many counts. The gene calls are TRBV24-1 and TRBJ2-1; D is unresolved. The CDR3 spans 14 residues. The V gene's germline CDR1 is KGHDR and CDR2 SFDVKD. Trimming left V 5 bases short and J 5 bases short, with 12 bases between. CDR3 bases: TGTGCCACCAGTGGTCACGGAACCAACAATGAGCAGTTCTTC. Translation gives CATSGHGTNNEQFF.

At least ten counts were recorded for this clonotype. The chain links TRBV6-2 or TRBV6-3 to TRBJ1-5; the D gene is possibly TRBD1 (6 bases). Trimming removed 0 bases at V and 2 bases at J, with 20 bases between. CDR3 length: 19 amino acids. Germline CDR1 is MNHEY and CDR2 is SVGEGT. The CDR3 DNA is TGTGCCAGCAGTTACTCGGCCGCTTGGGGGGCCGGGGGCAATCAGCCCCAGCATTTT. The encoded protein is CASSYSAAWGAGGNQPQHF.

This clonotype was counted ten times or more. The genes are TRBV28 and TRBJ1-2; D gene unclear. The V end was cut by 5 bases, the J end by 7 bases, with 8 bases between. The CDR3 has 11 amino acids. Germline V gene data show CDR1 as MDHEN and CDR2 as SYDVKM. The CDR3 here is CASSPLRGYTF. CDR3 nucleotides: TGTGCCAGCAGTCCTCTTCGTGGCTACACCTTC.

This clonotype has at least ten counts. The CDR3 region has the DNA TGTGCCAGCAGTTACGACAGGACCTCCCAGTACTTC. Residues: CASSYDRTSQYF. The chain has TRBV6-5 and TRBJ2-7; possibly TRBD1 for D (6 bases). This CDR3 comprises 12 residues. Trimming left V 2 bases short and J 10 bases short, with 12 bases between. Germline CDR1 is MNHEY and CDR2 is SVGAGI.

This clonotype was found many times. The chain recombines TRBV6-1 with TRBJ2-7; 10 bases agree with TRBD2. Per germline, CDR1 MNHNS and CDR2 SASEGT. This CDR3 has 15 amino acids. V shed 7 bases and J 3 bases; nucleotides not matched to a gene: 9. This CDR3 reads CASTLGASGSYEQYF. The CDR3 nucleotides read TGTGCCAGCACCCTAGGGGCTAGCGGGAGCTACGAGCAGTACTTC.

This clonotype was detected many times. As DNA, the CDR3 is TGCGCCAGCAGCCAAGAGGGCTATACCTACGAGCAGTACTTC. The encoded protein is CASSQEGYTYEQYF. This chain joins TRBV4-1 and TRBJ2-7, with D unclear. CDR3 length equals 14 residues. Trimming cost V 0 bases and J 2 bases, with 8 bases left between them. The germline CDR1 and CDR2 sequences are MGHRA and YSYEKL.

At least ten counts were recorded for this clonotype. This chain connects TRBV15 to TRBJ1-1, with no clear D. Trimming shortened V by 0 bases and J by 5 bases, and 7 bases separated the two germline ends. Germline CDR1 and CDR2: LNHNV and YYDKDF (reference sequence). The CDR3 runs to 13 residues. CDR3 DNA: TGTGCCACCAGCAGAGAAACCTATACTGAAGCTTTCTTT. It translates to CATSRETYTEAFF.

V gene TRBV11-2 combines with J gene TRBJ2-7; 10 bases fit TRBD1. CDR3 length: 13 amino acids. Germline V gene lookup returns CDR1 SGHAT and CDR2 FQNNGV. J gave up 11 bases and V 5 bases, and 9 bases lay outside the gene matches. CDR3 protein: CASSARDRGDKYF. The CDR3 nucleotides read TGTGCCAGCAGCGCCCGGGACAGGGGAGACAAGTACTTC. The full variable domain, its missing parts supplied by reference TRBV11-2 and TRBJ2-7, is EAGVAQSPRYKIIEKRQSVAFWCNPISGHATLYWYQQILGQGPKLLIQFQNNGVVDDSQLPKDRFSAERLKGVDSTLKIQPAKLEDSAVYLCASSARDRGDKYFGPGTRLTVT.

This clonotype was counted ten times or more. J is TRBJ1-6 and V is TRBV5-1; TRBD1 matches at 9 bases. V lost 4 bases to trimming and J lost 8 bases; unmatched junction nucleotides: 10. Per the germline V gene, CDR1 is SGHRS and CDR2 is YFSETQ. The CDR3 sequence is 16 residues long. The CDR3 DNA reads as TGCGCCAGCAGCGTATCCGGGACAGGGATGCATTCACCCCTCCACTTT. As protein: CASSVSGTGMHSPLHF. Full variable domain (rest looked up from reference TRBV5-1 and TRBJ1-6): KAGVTQTPRYLIKTRGQQVTLSCSPISGHRSVSWYQQTPGQGLQFLFEYFSETQRNKGNFPGRFSGRQFSNSRSEMNVSTLELGDSALYLCASSVSGTGMHSPLHFGNGTRLTVT.

The table lists this clonotype with many counts. The chain has TRBV7-9 and TRBJ2-6; 8 bases match TRBD1. Germline V gives CDR1 SEHNR, CDR2 FQNEAQ (reference sequence). CDR3 length: 18 amino acids. Trimming cost V 2 bases and J 0 bases; bases outside gene matches: 6. DNA for the CDR3: TGTGCCAGCAGCTTACGCGGGACAGGAGTCTCTGGGGCCAACGTCCTGACTTTC. It yields the protein CASSLRGTGVSGANVLTF.

This clonotype was counted many times. V usage is TRBV20-1 and J usage is TRBJ2-5; the D is unclear. The CDR3 is 17 amino acids. CDR1 and CDR2 from the germline V gene are DFQATT and SNEGSKA (reference sequence). The V end lost 0 bases, the J end lost 5 bases, and 22 bases lay between the germline ends. The CDR3 sequence: CSARDFSFLQEPETQYF. CDR3 bases: TGCAGTGCTAGAGATTTTTCCTTTTTGCAGGAGCCGGAGACCCAGTACTTC.

This clonotype was counted ten times or more. The V call is TRBV5-1, the J call TRBJ1-2; TRBD1 matches 9 bases. The germline CDR1 and CDR2 sequences are SGHRS and YFSETQ. The CDR3 extends over 15 amino acids. J lost 5 bases, V lost 1 base, and 6 bases had no gene match. The DNA of the CDR3 is TGCGCCAGCAGCTTGAGGACAGGGGAGGGGTATGGCTACACCTTC. Translation gives CASSLRTGEGYGYTF. The variable domain in full, completed from reference TRBV5-1 and TRBJ1-2, reads KAGVTQTPRYLIKTRGQQVTLSCSPISGHRSVSWYQQTPGQGLQFLFEYFSETQRNKGNFPGRFSGRQFSNSRSEMNVSTLELGDSALYLCASSLRTGEGYGYTFGSGTRLTVV.

This clonotype was counted many times. V usage is TRBV2 and J usage is TRBJ2-7; perhaps TRBD2 as D (5 bases). This CDR3 region has 15 residues. V lost 2 bases and J 3 bases, leaving 14 bases between the germline ends. Germline lookup yields CDR1 SNHLY and CDR2 FYNNEI. The CDR3 here is CASSELGLANYEQYF. The DNA of the CDR3 is TGTGCCAGCAGTGAACTTGGTCTAGCTAACTACGAGCAGTACTTC.

This clonotype was recorded at least ten times. The chain employs TRBV20-1 and TRBJ2-7; TRBD1 aligns across 7 bases. Per germline, CDR1 DFQATT and CDR2 SNEGSKA (reference sequence). The CDR3 totals 14 residues. V shed 0 bases, J shed 5 bases, and the junction held 7 bases outside the gene matches. The CDR3 sequence is CSARDQGQADEQYF. The CDR3 DNA reads as TGCAGTGCTAGAGATCAAGGACAGGCGGACGAGCAGTACTTC.